One sample yielded the 23 T cell receptor beta chains listed below, sequenced in a study of cytomegalovirus exposure and HLA in healthy donors. Profiled with immunoSEQ multiplex PCR; TCRdb holds only in-frame clones, not every one. The repertoire consists of under 300,000 clones, with around 86% occurring once and the leading ten covering about 1%. Material: PBMCs. The receptors shown here come from a woman aged 18-29 years in good health and CMV-seronegative.

The chain carries TRBV5-6 and TRBJ1-2, with TRBD1 identical over 8 bases. The CDR3 is made up of 16 amino acids. CDR1 and CDR2 from the germline V gene are SGHDT and YYEEEE. After removal of 4 bases from V and 3 bases from J, the junction contained 11 bases not matched to a gene. The CDR3 is CASSPTAAGGHYGYTF. In nucleotides, the CDR3 is TGTGCCAGCAGCCCTACGGCGGCAGGGGGCCACTATGGCTACACCTTC.

The gene calls are TRBV2 and TRBJ1-5; 8 bases are shared with TRBD1. CDR3 length equals 15 residues. Per germline, CDR1 SNHLY and CDR2 FYNNEI. Germline trimming cut 7 bases from V and 3 bases from J; bases unmatched to any gene: 8. This chain's CDR3 is CASILGQGDNQPQHF. CDR3 bases: TGTGCCAGCATCCTCGGACAGGGCGACAATCAGCCCCAGCATTTT.

There are a few counts of this clone. Here the CDR3 reads CASSVRGHDTEAFF. The CDR3 bases are TGTGCCAGCTCCGTTAGGGGGCACGACACTGAAGCTTTCTTT. This chain joins TRBV18 and TRBJ1-1; 7 nucleotides align to TRBD1. With V trimmed by 6 bases and J by 3 bases, 7 bases remained unmatched. Germline V gives CDR1 KGHSH, CDR2 LQKENI. The CDR3 has 14 amino acids. The variable domain in full, completed from reference TRBV18 and TRBJ1-1, reads NAGVMQNPRHLVRRRGQEARLRCSPMKGHSHVYWYRQLPEEGLKFMVYLQKENIIDESGMPKERFSAEFPKEGPSILRIQQVVRGDSAAYFCASSVRGHDTEAFFGQGTRLTVV.

The CDR3 loop is CASSNENLNYGYTF. The CDR3 nucleotides are TGCGCCAGCAGCAACGAGAATTTGAACTATGGCTACACCTTC. The chain is built from TRBV5-1 and TRBJ1-2; D unclear. V gave up 4 bases and J gave up 2 bases, with 12 bases separating them. Germline V CDR1 and CDR2: SGHRS, YFSETQ. The CDR3 is made up of 14 amino acids. Drawing the rest from reference TRBV5-1 and TRBJ1-2, the complete variable domain is KAGVTQTPRYLIKTRGQQVTLSCSPISGHRSVSWYQQTPGQGLQFLFEYFSETQRNKGNFPGRFSGRQFSNSRSEMNVSTLELGDSALYLCASSNENLNYGYTFGSGTRLTVV.

The chain has TRBV19 and TRBJ1-1; maybe TRBD1 (5 bases). CDR1 and CDR2 from the germline V gene are LNHDA and SQIVND (reference sequence). The CDR3 spans 14 residues. V gave up 3 bases and J gave up 5 bases, with 13 bases separating them. Written as DNA, the CDR3 is TGTGCCAGTAGTATGCCGGCAGGGAGGACTGAAGCTTTCTTT. Translating gives CASSMPAGRTEAFF.

The V gene is TRBV10-3, the J gene TRBJ2-2; TRBD1 aligns across 10 bases. V was pared by 6 bases and J by 0 bases, with 4 bases of the junction left unmatched. CDR3 length: 16 residues. From germline, CDR1 is ENHRY and CDR2 SYGVKD. The CDR3 is CAISLGQGTNTGELFF. The CDR3 coding sequence is TGTGCCATCAGCCTGGGACAGGGGACGAACACCGGGGAGCTGTTTTTT.

The CDR3 is CASSLKGLAGGDEQFF. Here the CDR3 DNA reads TGTGCCAGCAGCCTAAAAGGACTAGCGGGAGGAGATGAGCAGTTCTTC. V is TRBV7-9 and J is TRBJ2-1; 14 nucleotides agree with TRBD2. This CDR3 spans 16 amino acids. The V gene end was trimmed by 5 bases and the J gene end by 8 bases; junction bases not matched to a gene: 8. Germline CDR1 and CDR2: SEHNR and FQNEAQ (reference sequence).

This clone was detected once. The V and J genes are TRBV28 and TRBJ1-1; D unclear. This CDR3 contains 15 residues. Trimming took off 2 bases at V and 8 bases at J, with 18 bases between the two ends. CDR1 and CDR2 (germline): MDHEN, SYDVKM. The CDR3 DNA reads as TGTGCCAGCAGTTTACAATATTCGCGTGATCTCGAAGCTTTCTTT. Protein: CASSLQYSRDLEAFF.

The chain is built from TRBV6-5 and TRBJ2-7, with 10 bases that match TRBD2. This CDR3 spans 14 amino acids. Per the germline V gene, CDR1 is MNHEY and CDR2 is SVGAGI. J gave up 2 bases and V 6 bases, and 4 bases lay outside the gene matches. Here the CDR3 reads CASSPLAGTYEQYF. The DNA of the CDR3 is TGTGCCAGCAGCCCACTAGCGGGAACCTACGAGCAGTACTTC.

The chain carries TRBV10-2 and TRBJ2-7, with 9 bases that match TRBD1. The CDR3 spans 14 residues. The V gene's germline CDR1 is WSHSY and CDR2 SAAADI. Unmatched junction bases numbered 11, after V lost 7 bases and J lost 7 bases. The CDR3 reads CASTTGTGFGEQYF. CDR3 nucleotide sequence: TGCGCCAGCACAACCGGGACAGGGTTCGGAGAGCAGTACTTC.

J is TRBJ2-7 and V is TRBV6-4, with 8 bases aligning to TRBD2. CDR1 and CDR2 (germline): MRHNA, SNTAGT. Trimming at V came to 6 bases and at J to 2 bases, leaving 9 bases not matched to a gene. There are 15 residues in the CDR3. CDR3 coding DNA: TGTGCCAGCAGCCGAGATAGCGGGGCCGCCTACGAGCAGTACTTC. As protein: CASSRDSGAAYEQYF.

This chain uses TRBV2 with TRBJ2-1, with 8 bases identical to TRBD2. J was trimmed by 3 bases and V by 2 bases; bases with no gene match: 3. Germline lookup yields CDR1 SNHLY and CDR2 FYNNEI. The CDR3 length is 15 residues. Here the CDR3 reads CASSENSGNYNEQFF. DNA of the CDR3: TGTGCCAGCAGTGAAAATAGCGGGAACTACAATGAGCAGTTCTTC.

This chain uses TRBV2 with TRBJ1-4; 7 bases line up with TRBD1. The CDR3 runs to 16 residues. J gave up 2 bases and V 6 bases, and 9 bases lay outside the gene matches. Germline V gene lookup returns CDR1 SNHLY and CDR2 FYNNEI. DNA of the CDR3: TGTGCCAGCAGAGACCCCAGACAGGGCACTAATGAAAAACTGTTTTTT. Its protein product is CASRDPRQGTNEKLFF.

The rearrangement joins TRBV11-3 to TRBJ2-1; 14 bases agree with TRBD2. This CDR3 comprises 16 residues. Germline-derived CDR1 and CDR2 are SGHNT and YENEEA. With 2 bases clipped from V and 7 bases from J, the junction kept 4 bases outside the gene matches. As DNA, the CDR3 is TGTGCCAGCAGCTTACACGGGACTAGCGGGGGAAATGAGCAGTTCTTC. Translated: CASSLHGTSGGNEQFF. Full variable domain (outside the CDR3, taken from reference TRBV11-3 and TRBJ2-1): EAGVVQSPRYKIIEKKQPVAFWCNPISGHNTLYWYLQNLGQGPELLIRYENEEAVDDSQLPKDRFSAERLKGVDSTLKIQPAELGDSAVYLCASSLHGTSGGNEQFFGPGTRLTVL.

The chain uses TRBV30 and TRBJ1-4; 9 bases fit TRBD1. Germline V gives CDR1 GTSNPN, CDR2 SVGIG (reference sequence). The trim removed 5 bases at V and 8 bases at J, leaving 6 bases unmatched. The CDR3 totals 13 residues. CDR3: CAWYDRGKEKLFF. Here the CDR3 DNA reads TGTGCCTGGTACGACAGGGGGAAAGAAAAACTGTTTTTT.

This chain links TRBV6-5 with TRBJ1-1; D is possibly TRBD1 (5 bases). Per the germline V gene, CDR1 is MNHEY and CDR2 is SVGAGI. This CDR3 comprises 14 residues. The V end was cut by 0 bases, the J end by 6 bases, with 11 bases between. Written as DNA, the CDR3 is TGTGCCAGCAGTTACTCGATGGAGGGGCCTGAAGCTTTCTTT. Translating gives CASSYSMEGPEAFF.

V gene TRBV11-1 combines with J gene TRBJ2-7, with D possibly being TRBD2 (7 bases). CDR3 length: 15 amino acids. Trimming left V 5 bases short and J 5 bases short, with 19 bases between. Germline CDR1 SGHAT, CDR2 FQDESV (reference sequence). The CDR3 DNA reads TGTGCCAGCAGCCCCTTTAGGGGGGGAATGAACGAGCAGTACTTC. The encoded protein is CASSPFRGGMNEQYF.

The chain employs TRBV9 and TRBJ2-7, with D possibly TRBD1 on 6 matching bases. Germline CDR1 reads SGDLS; CDR2 reads YYNGEE. The CDR3 is made up of 15 amino acids. Trimming left V 0 bases short and J 6 bases short, with 16 bases between. CDR3 coding DNA: TGTGCCAGCAGCGTAGGTGGCAGGGGCACCAGCGAGCAGTACTTC. It specifies CASSVGGRGTSEQYF.

Details on this clone: In the same sample, other DNA sequences code for this CDR3. This sequence joins TRBV4-3 and TRBJ1-2; maybe TRBD1 (5 bases). Germline V lookup: CDR1 LGHNA, CDR2 YSLEER. The CDR3 spans 14 residues. Trimming pared 1 base from V and 4 bases from J, leaving 10 bases between. In DNA form, the CDR3 reads TGCGCCAGCAGCCAAGGGCAGGGAGGCTATGGCTACACCTTC. This translates into CASSQGQGGYGYTF.

The chain couples TRBV14 to TRBJ2-4; no firm D call. The CDR3 totals 14 residues. Germline V gives CDR1 SGHDN, CDR2 FVKESK. Trimming removed 2 bases at V and 13 bases at J, with 18 bases between. CDR3 DNA sequence: TGTGCCAGCAGCCAATCCGGTCTTTCACTACCACAGTACTTC. Protein: CASSQSGLSLPQYF.

This clone was recorded only once. The chain couples TRBV6-6 to TRBJ2-7; maybe TRBD1 (5 bases). Germline-derived CDR1 and CDR2 are MNHNY and SVGAGI (reference sequence). CDR3 size: 14 residues. V lost 2 bases, J lost 3 bases, and 11 bases lay in between. DNA for the CDR3: TGTGCCAGCAGTTACAGGCGCAGGGACTACGAGCAGTACTTC. Its translation is CASSYRRRDYEQYF.

DNA of the CDR3: TGCGCCAGCAGCTGGGGCGCCCCGAACACCGGGGAGCTGTTTTTT. Protein sequence: CASSWGAPNTGELFF. The V gene is TRBV5-1, the J gene TRBJ2-2; weak D call: TRBD1 (5 bases). CDR1 and CDR2 (germline): SGHRS, YFSETQ. The ends were cut back, 3 bases at V and 0 bases at J, with 9 bases in the middle. The CDR3 covers 15 residues.

The chain has TRBV6-5 and TRBJ2-1, with 7 bases lining up with TRBD1. From germline, CDR1 is MNHEY and CDR2 SVGAGI. The CDR3 is made up of 15 amino acids. After removal of 0 bases from V and 4 bases from J, the junction contained 3 bases not matched to a gene. CDR3 coding DNA: TGTGCCAGCAGTTACTCGGGGACAGAATACAATGAGCAGTTCTTC. Residues: CASSYSGTEYNEQFF.